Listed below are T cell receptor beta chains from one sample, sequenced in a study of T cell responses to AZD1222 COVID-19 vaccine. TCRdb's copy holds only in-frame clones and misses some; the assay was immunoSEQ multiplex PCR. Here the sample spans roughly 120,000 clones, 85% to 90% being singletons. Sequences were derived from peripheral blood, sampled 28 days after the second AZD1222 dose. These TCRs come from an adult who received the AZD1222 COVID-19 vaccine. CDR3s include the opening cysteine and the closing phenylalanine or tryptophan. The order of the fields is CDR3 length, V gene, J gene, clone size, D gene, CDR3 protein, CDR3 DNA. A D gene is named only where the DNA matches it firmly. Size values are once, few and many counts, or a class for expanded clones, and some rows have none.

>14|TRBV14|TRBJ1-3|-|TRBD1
CASSPLQGPHTIYF
TGTGCCAGCAGCCCATTACAGGGGCCACACACCATATATTTT
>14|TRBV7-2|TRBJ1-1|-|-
CASSLDRGSTEAFF
TGTGCCAGCAGCTTAGATCGGGGTAGCACTGAAGCTTTCTTT
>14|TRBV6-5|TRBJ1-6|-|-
CASREGRTVLPLHF
TGTGCCAGCAGGGAGGGACGGACCGTTCTACCCCTCCACTTT
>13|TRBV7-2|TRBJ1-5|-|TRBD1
CASSSDRGQPQHF
TGTGCCAGCAGCTCAGACAGGGGACAGCCCCAGCATTTT
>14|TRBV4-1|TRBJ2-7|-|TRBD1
CASSQPGTEYEQYF
TGCGCCAGCAGCCAACCAGGGACAGAGTACGAGCAGTACTTC
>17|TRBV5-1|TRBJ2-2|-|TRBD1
CASSSWTGGTGSGELFF
TGCGCCAGCAGCTCCTGGACAGGGGGTACTGGGTCCGGGGAGCTGTTTTTT
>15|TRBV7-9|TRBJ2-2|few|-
CASSPGTPNTGELFF
TGTGCCAGCAGTCCGGGAACCCCGAACACCGGGGAGCTGTTTTTT
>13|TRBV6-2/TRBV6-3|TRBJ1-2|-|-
CASSWDTRYGYTF
TGTGCCAGCAGTTGGGACACCCGCTATGGCTACACCTTC
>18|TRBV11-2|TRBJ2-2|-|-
CASSLLSDLRFNTGELFF
TGTGCCAGCAGCTTACTCTCTGATCTCCGCTTCAACACCGGGGAGCTGTTTTTT
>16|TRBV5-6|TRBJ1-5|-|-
CASSLRGEYSNQPQHF
TGTGCCAGCAGCTTGAGGGGGGAGTATAGCAATCAGCCCCAGCATTTT
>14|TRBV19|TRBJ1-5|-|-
CATGAQMGNQPQHF
TGTGCCACCGGGGCCCAAATGGGGAATCAGCCCCAGCATTTT
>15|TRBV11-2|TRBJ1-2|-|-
CASSLEARANYGYTF
TGTGCCAGCAGCTTAGAAGCCAGAGCTAACTATGGCTACACCTTC
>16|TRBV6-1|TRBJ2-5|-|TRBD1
CASSELGQGEGETQYF
TGTGCCAGCAGTGAACTTGGACAGGGTGAAGGAGAGACCCAGTACTTC
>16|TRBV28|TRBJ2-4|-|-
CASSSYTGGTKNIQYF
TGTGCCAGCAGTTCGTATACCGGTGGCACCAAAAACATTCAGTACTTC
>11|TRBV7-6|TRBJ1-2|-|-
CASSLNYGYTF
TGTGCCAGCAGCCTCAACTATGGCTACACCTTC
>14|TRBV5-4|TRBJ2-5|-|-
CASSLGMIQDTQYF
TGTGCCAGCAGCTTGGGTATGATTCAAGATACCCAGTACTTC
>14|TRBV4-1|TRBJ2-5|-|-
CASSPLGLLETQYF
TGCGCCAGCAGCCCCCTGGGACTTTTGGAGACCCAGTACTTC
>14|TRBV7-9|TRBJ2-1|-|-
CASSLGVSGNEQFF
TGTGCCAGCAGCTTAGGAGTTAGCGGCAATGAGCAGTTCTTC
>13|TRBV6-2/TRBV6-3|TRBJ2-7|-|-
CASSYSRHYEQYF
TGTGCCAGCAGTTACTCGCGGCATTACGAGCAGTACTTC
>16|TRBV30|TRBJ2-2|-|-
CAGTKLDGHHTGELFF
TGTGCCGGCACCAAGTTGGACGGTCATCACACCGGGGAGCTGTTTTTT
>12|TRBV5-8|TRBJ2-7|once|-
CASSAGDYEQYF
TGTGCCAGCAGCGCAGGGGACTACGAGCAGTACTTC
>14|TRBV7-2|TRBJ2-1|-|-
CASSLDRAVNEQFF
TGTGCCAGCAGCTTAGACAGGGCCGTCAATGAGCAGTTCTTC
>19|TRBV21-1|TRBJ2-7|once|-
CASSNTPSGGTYFSYEQYF
TGTGCCAGCAGCAACACCCCATCTGGCGGGACTTACTTCTCCTACGAGCAGTACTTC
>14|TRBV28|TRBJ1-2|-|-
CASSLGQLNYGYTF
TGTGCCAGCAGTTTAGGGCAGTTAAACTATGGCTACACCTTC
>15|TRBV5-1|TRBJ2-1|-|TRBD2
CASSSGTSGYNEQFF
TGCGCCAGCAGCTCCGGGACTAGCGGTTACAATGAGCAGTTCTTC
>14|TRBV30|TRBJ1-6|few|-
CAWSVAGENSPLHF
TGTGCCTGGAGTGTAGCAGGGGAAAATTCACCCCTCCACTTT
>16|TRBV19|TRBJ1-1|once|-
CASSILPGTTNTEAFF
TGTGCCAGTAGTATCCTCCCCGGGACAACGAACACTGAAGCTTTCTTT
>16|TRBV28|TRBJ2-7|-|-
CASSFSLVSLSYEQYF
TGTGCCAGCAGTTTTTCGCTGGTCTCTTTATCCTACGAGCAGTACTTC
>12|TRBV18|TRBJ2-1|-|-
CASSPSINEQFF
TGTGCCAGCTCACCTTCCATCAATGAGCAGTTCTTC
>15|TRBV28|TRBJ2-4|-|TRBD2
CASSTTSGGGNIQYF
TGTGCCAGCAGTACGACTAGCGGGGGGGGAAACATTCAGTACTTC
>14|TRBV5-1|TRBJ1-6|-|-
CASSQHAEYSPLHF
TGCGCCAGCAGCCAGCACGCGGAGTATTCACCCCTCCACTTT
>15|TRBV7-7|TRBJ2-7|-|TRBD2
CASSLEAGAPYEQYF
TGTGCCAGCAGCTTAGAAGCGGGGGCTCCCTACGAGCAGTACTTC
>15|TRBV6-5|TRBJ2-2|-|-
CASSYSLVNTGELFF
TGTGCCAGCAGTTACAGCCTAGTGAACACCGGGGAGCTGTTTTTT
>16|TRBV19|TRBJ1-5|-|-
CASSMGLWDNYQPQHF
TGTGCCAGTAGTATGGGCTTGTGGGACAACTATCAGCCCCAGCATTTT
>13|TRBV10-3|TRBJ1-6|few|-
CAISDSLNSPLHF
TGTGCCATCAGTGACTCCCTTAATTCACCCCTCCACTTT
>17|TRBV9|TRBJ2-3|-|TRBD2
CASSVGVAGGRGDTQYF
TGTGCCAGCAGCGTAGGAGTAGCGGGGGGCCGGGGAGATACGCAGTATTTT
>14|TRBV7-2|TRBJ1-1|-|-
CASTLQLANTEAFF
TGTGCCAGCACCCTCCAGTTAGCTAACACTGAAGCTTTCTTT
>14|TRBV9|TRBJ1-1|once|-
CASSPHVSNTEAFF
TGTGCCAGCAGCCCTCACGTTTCGAACACTGAAGCTTTCTTT
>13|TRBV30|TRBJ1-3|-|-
CAWSNKVGNTIYF
TGTGCCTGGAGTAACAAGGTCGGAAACACCATATATTTT
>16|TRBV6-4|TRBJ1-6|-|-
CASRLQGQGNNSPLHF
TGTGCCAGCAGGCTACAGGGTCAGGGAAATAATTCACCCCTCCACTTT
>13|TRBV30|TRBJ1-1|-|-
CAWKDQKNTEAFF
TGTGCCTGGAAAGACCAGAAGAACACTGAAGCTTTCTTT
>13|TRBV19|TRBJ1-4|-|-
CASTYLGGEKLFF
TGTGCCAGTACCTACCTGGGGGGGGAAAAACTGTTTTTT
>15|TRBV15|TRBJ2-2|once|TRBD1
CATSSRQGHTGELFF
TGTGCCACCAGCAGTAGACAGGGGCACACCGGGGAGCTGTTTTTT